These 29 T cell receptor beta chains were sequenced from one sample in a study of shared clonotypes between healthy human individuals. The assay was immunoSEQ multiplex PCR, and TCRdb's table has in-frame clones only and misses some. The sample shows millions of clones, around nine tenths of them seen only once. Input material: naive CD4+ T cells sorted from blood. Subset of the sample: CD45RA+ positively selected. These receptors came from a man aged 18 to 29 in good health.

V usage is TRBV5-1 and J usage is TRBJ2-7; D not resolved. The CDR3 runs 12 residues. The germline V gene has CDR1 SGHRS and CDR2 YFSETQ. V dropped 6 bases and J dropped 5 bases, with 12 bases sitting between them. CDR3 nucleotides: TGCGCCAGCACCCGACCAGGAGACGAGCAGTACTTC. This translates into CASTRPGDEQYF.

The chain joins TRBV28 to TRBJ1-2; 8 bases agree with TRBD1. Trimming removed 5 bases from V and 3 bases from J; junction bases left unmatched: 5. This CDR3 contains 14 residues. Germline V gene sequence: CDR1 MDHEN, CDR2 SYDVKM. CDR3 DNA sequence: TGTGCCAGCAGTCTCCGGGACAGGCACTATGGCTACACCTTC. It translates to CASSLRDRHYGYTF.

In regard to this clone: The germline gene is not matched at one end of the junction; a read error may be the cause. The rearrangement uses TRBV6-1 and TRBJ1-3; 8 positions match TRBD1. CDR1 is MNHNS and CDR2 is SASEGT in the germline V gene. The CDR3 covers 18 residues. The CDR3 DNA follows: TGTGCCAGCAGTGAACGGCGGACAGGGCTCCCCTCTGAAAACACCATATATTTT. It translates to CASSERRTGLPSENTIYF.

The chain couples TRBV5-1 to TRBJ1-4; TRBD1 is a possible D gene (5 bases). Germline CDR1 reads SGHRS; CDR2 reads YFSETQ. The V end was cut by 4 bases, the J end by 7 bases, with 20 bases between. The CDR3 runs 16 residues. DNA for the CDR3: TGCGCCAGCAGCCCCGTAGGACTGGGACTGGGTGAAAAACTGTTTTTT. Protein sequence: CASSPVGLGLGEKLFF. Complete variable domain (other parts from reference TRBV5-1 and TRBJ1-4): KAGVTQTPRYLIKTRGQQVTLSCSPISGHRSVSWYQQTPGQGLQFLFEYFSETQRNKGNFPGRFSGRQFSNSRSEMNVSTLELGDSALYLCASSPVGLGLGEKLFFGSGTQLSVL.

In its sample, this clone was seen once. The CDR3: CASSPQPVGNSPLHF. The CDR3, as DNA: TGTGCCAGCAGTCCACAGCCGGTGGGTAATTCACCCCTCCACTTT. The V call is TRBV28, the J call TRBJ1-6; no clear D gene. V was trimmed by 5 bases and J by 6 bases, leaving 14 bases between them. The CDR3 is 15 residues long. Germline V lookup: CDR1 MDHEN, CDR2 SYDVKM.

The V gene is TRBV2, the J gene TRBJ2-5; 12 nucleotides line up with TRBD1. The CDR3 spans 13 residues. The J segment lost 5 bases and the V segment lost 9 bases, leaving 4 bases of the junction unmatched. Germline values: CDR1 SNHLY, CDR2 FYNNEI. Here the CDR3 reads CASGTGGFETQYF. CDR3 nucleotides: TGTGCCAGTGGGACAGGGGGCTTTGAGACCCAGTACTTC.

The rearrangement uses TRBV30 and TRBJ1-2; D uncertain. Germline V lookup: CDR1 GTSNPN, CDR2 SVGIG (reference sequence). Trimming took 2 bases from V and 4 from J, leaving 8 bases between them. The CDR3 is made up of 12 amino acids. CDR3: CAWSLISYGYTF. The CDR3 DNA follows: TGTGCCTGGAGTTTGATTAGCTATGGCTACACCTTC.

About this clone: Within the sample, other DNA sequences also encode this same CDR3. The chain uses TRBV30 and TRBJ1-1, with TRBD1 as a possible D gene (5 bases). The CDR3 loop spans 12 amino acids. In germline, CDR1 is GTSNPN, CDR2 SVGIG (reference sequence). V gave up 2 bases and J gave up 5 bases, with 9 bases separating them. The CDR3 DNA follows: TGTGCCTGGAGTAGTGGGGGAACTGAAGCTTTCTTT. This encodes CAWSSGGTEAFF. The full variable domain, with the rest looked up from reference TRBV30 and TRBJ1-1, is SQTIHQWPATLVQPVGSPLSLECTVEGTSNPNLYWYRQAAGRGLQLLFYSVGIGQISSEVPQNLSASRPQDRQFILSSKKLLLSDSGFYLCAWSSGGTEAFFGQGTRLTVV.

V usage is TRBV12-1 and J usage is TRBJ2-5; the table's D gene call, TRBD2, was not cross checked with the DNA. TRBV12-1 is designated a pseudogene. The CDR3 runs 16 residues. CDR3 in amino acids: CASSFGLASGQETQYF. CDR3 in DNA: TGTGCCAGCAGCTTTGGACTAGCGAGCGGACAAGAGACCCAGTACTTC.

The V call is TRBV18, the J call TRBJ1-3; TRBD1 is a possible D gene (5 bases). The germline V and J ends were trimmed by 5 bases and 0 bases, with 8 bases remaining between them. Germline V gene sequence: CDR1 KGHSH, CDR2 LQKENI. This CDR3 comprises 14 residues. This chain's CDR3 is CASSGDSSGNTIYF. CDR3 sequence (DNA): TGTGCCAGCTCAGGAGACAGCTCTGGAAACACCATATATTTT.

This chain uses TRBV18 with TRBJ1-1; TRBD1 aligns across 9 bases. V shed 3 bases, J shed 0 bases, and the junction held 2 bases outside the gene matches. The CDR3 runs to 15 residues. Per the germline V gene, CDR1 is KGHSH and CDR2 is LQKENI. CDR3 protein: CASSPTGGMNTEAFF. CDR3 DNA: TGTGCCAGCTCACCCACAGGGGGCATGAACACTGAAGCTTTCTTT.

The V and J genes are TRBV6-5 and TRBJ1-2, with 7 bases aligning to TRBD1. CDR3 size: 12 residues. CDR1 MNHEY and CDR2 SVGAGI come from the germline V gene. Losses at the gene ends were 8 bases for V and 14 bases for J; bases not matched to a gene: 14. The CDR3 loop reads CASAGGGLIWTF. As DNA, the CDR3 is TGTGCCAGCGCAGGGGGAGGTTTAATATGGACCTTC.

A word on this clone: The same CDR3 also results from other DNA sequences found in this sample. The CDR3 loop is CASSALSSTDTQYF. The CDR3, as DNA: TGTGCCAGCAGCGCACTCAGTAGCACAGATACGCAGTATTTT. The J gene is TRBJ2-3, the V gene TRBV9; D ambiguous. Trimming stripped 3 bases from V and 0 bases from J, with 8 bases between. Germline CDR1 and CDR2: SGDLS and YYNGEE. This CDR3 region has 14 residues.

This sequence joins TRBV7-9 and TRBJ1-3, with D hard to call. CDR1 and CDR2 from the germline V gene are SEHNR and FQNEAQ (reference sequence). The CDR3 totals 17 residues. Trimming stripped 7 bases from V and 4 bases from J, with 23 bases between. In DNA, the CDR3 is TGTGCCAGCAACTCTATAGGAGGGTCTCCGGGCGGAAACACCATATATTTT. Amino acid sequence: CASNSIGGSPGGNTIYF.

In DNA, the CDR3 is TGTGCCAGTAGTCCTGGTGGAGGGGGCGGCTCACCCCTCCACTTT. Amino acids: CASSPGGGGGSPLHF. This chain uses TRBV19 with TRBJ1-6; 7 nucleotides align to TRBD1. Germline lookup yields CDR1 LNHDA and CDR2 SQIVND (reference sequence). The CDR3 spans 15 residues. The junction had 11 bases not matched to a gene; V was cut back by 5 bases and J by 10 bases.

The chain employs TRBV28 and TRBJ1-5; weak D call: TRBD1 (6 bases). Trimming took off 4 bases at V and 0 bases at J, with 16 bases between the two ends. CDR1 and CDR2 from the germline V gene are MDHEN and SYDVKM. The CDR3 is made up of 17 amino acids. The CDR3 loop is CASSSGTGTFSNQPQHF. DNA of the CDR3: TGTGCCAGCAGTTCCGGGACCGGGACATTTAGCAATCAGCCCCAGCATTTT.

Remarks on this clone: At the DNA level, this CDR3 is encoded by other sequences in the same sample as well. This sequence joins TRBV9 and TRBJ1-1, with 7 bases fitting TRBD1. Germline trimming cut 2 bases from V and 5 bases from J; bases unmatched to any gene: 3. CDR1 and CDR2 from the germline V gene are SGDLS and YYNGEE. The length of the CDR3 is 13 residues. This CDR3 reads CASSVTGTTEAFF. CDR3 nucleotides: TGTGCCAGCAGCGTGACAGGGACGACTGAAGCTTTCTTT. The complete variable domain, with remaining parts taken from reference TRBV9 and TRBJ1-1, reads DSGVTQTPKHLITATGQRVTLRCSPRSGDLSVYWYQQSLDQGLQFLIQYYNGEERAKGNILERFSAQQFPDLHSELNLSSLELGDSALYFCASSVTGTTEAFFGQGTRLTVV.

The V call is TRBV5-1, the J call TRBJ1-1; D is perhaps TRBD1 (5 bases). The germline CDR1 and CDR2 sequences are SGHRS and YFSETQ. The CDR3 runs to 15 residues. V was shortened by 0 bases and J by 0 bases, with 9 bases between the two germline ends. CDR3 in amino acids: CASSLAGHLNTEAFF. For the CDR3, the DNA is TGCGCCAGCAGCTTGGCCGGACACCTGAACACTGAAGCTTTCTTT.

This clone was detected only once. The CDR3 sequence: CASAAQGRGTEAFF. The DNA for the CDR3 is TGTGCCAGCGCTGCGCAGGGGCGAGGGACTGAAGCTTTCTTT. The chain combines TRBV25-1 with TRBJ1-1; maybe TRBD1 (6 bases). The length of the CDR3 is 14 residues. Trimming removed 8 bases from V and 5 bases from J, with 18 bases in between. Germline V gene data show CDR1 as MGHDK and CDR2 as SYGVNS.

V usage is TRBV6-6 and J usage is TRBJ1-3; D uncertain. V was pared by 6 bases and J by 0 bases, with 12 bases between. Germline V gene data show CDR1 as MNHNY and CDR2 as SVGAGI (reference sequence). The CDR3 spans 15 residues. The CDR3 DNA reads as TGTGCCAGCAGCCCGACTTTGAACTCTGGAAACACCATATATTTT. Translated: CASSPTLNSGNTIYF.

V is TRBV18 and J is TRBJ2-3; D gene unclear. This CDR3 is built from 12 residues. Looked up from germline, CDR1 is KGHSH and CDR2 is LQKENI. Between the trimmed V and J ends, which lost 0 bases and 7 bases, there was a span of 5 bases. CDR3 loop: CASSPPGNTQYF. Written as DNA, the CDR3 is TGTGCCAGCTCACCACCGGGGAATACGCAGTATTTT.

V is TRBV9 and J is TRBJ1-2; no definite D call. Germline assignment: CDR1 SGDLS and CDR2 YYNGEE. Trimming took 4 bases from V and 3 from J, leaving 10 bases between them. The CDR3 runs to 13 residues. The CDR3 DNA is TGTGCCAGCAGCCTTGACACCGACTATGGCTACACCTTC. Its translation: CASSLDTDYGYTF.

V is TRBV2 and J is TRBJ2-5; TRBD2 aligns across 13 bases. This CDR3 has 15 amino acids. Germline V gene sequence: CDR1 SNHLY, CDR2 FYNNEI. The V and J ends lost 7 bases and 5 bases, in that order; junction bases with no gene match: 7. CDR3 residues: CASILLAGGRETQYF. In DNA, the CDR3 is TGTGCCAGCATCCTACTAGCGGGGGGGCGGGAGACCCAGTACTTC.

Concerning this clone itself: The sample contains more than one DNA sequence encoding this CDR3. The chain joins TRBV19 to TRBJ2-2, with a possible D match to TRBD1 (5 bases). V shed 0 bases and J shed 5 bases, with 7 bases lying between them. The CDR3 consists of 14 residues. Germline V lookup: CDR1 LNHDA, CDR2 SQIVND (reference sequence). The CDR3 region is CASSIERGTGELFF. The CDR3, as DNA: TGTGCCAGTAGTATAGAAAGGGGTACCGGGGAGCTGTTTTTT.

This clone was seen only once. The chain uses TRBV2 and TRBJ1-1; D is possibly TRBD1 (6 bases). The CDR3 contains 14 residues. Trimming removed 4 bases from V and 0 bases from J, with 9 bases in between. CDR1 is SNHLY, CDR2 FYNNEI, per germline. The CDR3 loop is CASSARTVNTEAFF. The CDR3 DNA follows: TGTGCCAGCAGTGCTCGGACAGTGAACACTGAAGCTTTCTTT. The full variable domain, completed using reference TRBV2 and TRBJ1-1, is EPEVTQTPSHQVTQMGQEVILRCVPISNHLYFYWYRQILGQKVEFLVSFYNNEISEKSEIFDDQFSVERPDGSNFTLKIRSTKLEDSAMYFCASSARTVNTEAFFGQGTRLTVV.

The rearrangement links TRBV5-4 to TRBJ1-4; TRBD1 matches at 8 bases. This CDR3 contains 15 residues. Per germline, CDR1 SGHNT and CDR2 YYREEE (reference sequence). V was pared by 2 bases and J by 1 base, with 1 base of the junction left unmatched. CDR3 nucleotides: TGTGCCAGCAGCTTCGGACAGGGAACTAATGAAAAACTGTTTTTT. Residues: CASSFGQGTNEKLFF.

The chain joins TRBV7-9 to TRBJ1-5; D might be TRBD1 (6 bases). This CDR3 contains 13 residues. CDR1 is SEHNR, CDR2 FQNEAQ, per germline (reference sequence). Trimming stripped 11 bases from V and 7 bases from J, with 18 bases between. The CDR3 DNA follows: TGTGCCGACGGGGGGCGAGGCAGGCAGCCCCAGCATTTT. This encodes CADGGRGRQPQHF.

The chain links TRBV7-9 to TRBJ1-1; 8 nucleotides match TRBD1. The CDR3 is 16 amino acids. V dropped 1 base and J dropped 3; count of bases not matched to a gene: 7. Germline V gene lookup returns CDR1 SEHNR and CDR2 FQNEAQ (reference sequence). CDR3 in DNA: TGTGCCAGCAGCTTAGGATGGACAGGGAGGGACACTGAAGCTTTCTTT. It yields the protein CASSLGWTGRDTEAFF. The variable domain in full, with the rest retrieved from reference TRBV7-9 and TRBJ1-1, is DTGVSQNPRHKITKRGQNVTFRCDPISEHNRLYWYRQTLGQGPEFLTYFQNEAQLEKSRLLSDRFSAERPKGSFSTLEIQRTEQGDSAMYLCASSLGWTGRDTEAFFGQGTRLTVV.

The gene calls are TRBV11-1 and TRBJ2-1, with TRBD2 matching 11 bases. V was clipped by 6 bases and J by 9 bases; unmatched bases: 13. Germline CDR1 is SGHAT and CDR2 is FQDESV (reference sequence). The CDR3 contains 16 residues. The CDR3: CASSVRVVAGGAEQFF. The CDR3 DNA reads TGTGCCAGCAGTGTAAGGGTGGTAGCGGGGGGGGCTGAGCAGTTCTTC.